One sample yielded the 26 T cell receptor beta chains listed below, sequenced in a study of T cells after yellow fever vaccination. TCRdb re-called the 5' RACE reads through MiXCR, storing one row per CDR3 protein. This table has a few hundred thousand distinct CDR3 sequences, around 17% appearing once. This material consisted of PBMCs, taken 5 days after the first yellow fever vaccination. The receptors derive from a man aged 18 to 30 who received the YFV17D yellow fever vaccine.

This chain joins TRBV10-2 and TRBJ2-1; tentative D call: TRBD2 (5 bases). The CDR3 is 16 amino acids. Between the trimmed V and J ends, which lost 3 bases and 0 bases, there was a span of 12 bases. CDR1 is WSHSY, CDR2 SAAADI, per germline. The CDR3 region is CASSDEGDPSYNEQFF. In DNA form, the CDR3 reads TGCGCCAGCAGTGATGAGGGAGACCCCTCCTACAATGAGCAGTTCTTC.

The CDR3 nucleotides read TGTGCCACCAGTCCGGGACTAATCACAGATACGCAGTATTTT. It translates to CATSPGLITDTQYF. J is TRBJ2-3 and V is TRBV15; TRBD2 aligns across 7 bases. CDR3 length equals 14 residues. Germline values: CDR1 LNHNV, CDR2 YYDKDF (reference sequence). With 6 bases clipped from V and 2 bases from J, the junction kept 5 bases outside the gene matches.

CDR3 amino acids: CASSQGGGRETQYF. DNA of the CDR3: TGCGCCAGCAGCCAAGGCGGGGGGCGGGAGACCCAGTACTTC. The rearrangement links TRBV4-3 to TRBJ2-5, with 8 bases that match TRBD2. The CDR3 sequence is 14 residues long. Germline lookup yields CDR1 LGHNA and CDR2 YSLEER. The junction had 3 bases not matched to a gene; V was cut back by 1 base and J by 5 bases.

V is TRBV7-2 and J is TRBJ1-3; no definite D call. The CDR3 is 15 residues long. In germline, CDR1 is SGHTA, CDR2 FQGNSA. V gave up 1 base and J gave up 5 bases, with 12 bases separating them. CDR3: CASSLDGRWRNTIYF. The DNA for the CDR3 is TGTGCCAGCAGCTTAGACGGCAGGTGGAGAAACACCATATATTTT.

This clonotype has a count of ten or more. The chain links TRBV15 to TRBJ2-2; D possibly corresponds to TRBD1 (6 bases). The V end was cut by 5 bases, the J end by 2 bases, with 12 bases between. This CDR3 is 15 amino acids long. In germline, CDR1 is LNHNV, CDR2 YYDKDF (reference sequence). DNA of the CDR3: TGTGCCACCAGCCAGGACAGAATAAACACCGGGGAGCTGTTTTTT. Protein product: CATSQDRINTGELFF. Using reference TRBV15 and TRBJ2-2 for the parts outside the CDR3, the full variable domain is DAMVIQNPRYQVTQFGKPVTLSCSQTLNHNVMYWYQQKSSQAPKLLFHYYDKDFNNEADTPDNFQSRRPNTSFCFLDIRSPGLGDTAMYLCATSQDRINTGELFFGEGSRLTVL.

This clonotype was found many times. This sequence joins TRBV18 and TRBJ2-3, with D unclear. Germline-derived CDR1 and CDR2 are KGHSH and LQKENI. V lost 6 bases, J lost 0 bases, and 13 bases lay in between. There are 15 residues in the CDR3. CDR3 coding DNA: TGTGCCAGCTCGTTCTCAGTTATTAGCACAGATACGCAGTATTTT. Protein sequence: CASSFSVISTDTQYF.

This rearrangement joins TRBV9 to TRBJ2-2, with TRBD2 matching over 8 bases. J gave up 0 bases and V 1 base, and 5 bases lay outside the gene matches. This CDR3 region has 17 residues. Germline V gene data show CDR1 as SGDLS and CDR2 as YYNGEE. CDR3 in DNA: TGTGCCAGCAGCGTACTCGGGGGGGGTGCGAACACCGGGGAGCTGTTTTTT. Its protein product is CASSVLGGGANTGELFF.

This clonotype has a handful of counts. The CDR3 sequence: CSVDRAGELFF. The CDR3 DNA reads as TGCAGCGTTGACAGGGCTGGGGAGCTGTTTTTT. The chain employs TRBV29-1 and TRBJ2-2, with a tentative D call TRBD1 (5 bases). The V and J ends lost 3 bases and 8 bases respectively, with 7 bases between them. CDR1 and CDR2 (germline): SQVTM, ANQGSEA. The CDR3 loop spans 11 amino acids.

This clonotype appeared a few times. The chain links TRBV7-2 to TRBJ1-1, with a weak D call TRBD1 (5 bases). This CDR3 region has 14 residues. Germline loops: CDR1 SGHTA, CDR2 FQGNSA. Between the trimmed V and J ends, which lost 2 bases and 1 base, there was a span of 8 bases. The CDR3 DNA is TGTGCCAGCAGCTTAAATCAGGGGAACACTGAAGCTTTCTTT. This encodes CASSLNQGNTEAFF. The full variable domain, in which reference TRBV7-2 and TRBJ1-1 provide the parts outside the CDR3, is GAGVSQSPSNKVTEKGKDVELRCDPISGHTALYWYRQSLGQGLEFLIYFQGNSAPDKSGLPSDRFSAERTGGSVSTLTIQRTQQEDSAVYLCASSLNQGNTEAFFGQGTRLTVV.

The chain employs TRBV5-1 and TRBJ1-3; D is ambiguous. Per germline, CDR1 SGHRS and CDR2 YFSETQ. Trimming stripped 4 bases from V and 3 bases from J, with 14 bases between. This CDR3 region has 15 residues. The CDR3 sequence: CASSPGPPLGNTIYF. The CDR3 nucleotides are TGCGCCAGCAGCCCTGGACCTCCCCTTGGAAACACCATATATTTT.

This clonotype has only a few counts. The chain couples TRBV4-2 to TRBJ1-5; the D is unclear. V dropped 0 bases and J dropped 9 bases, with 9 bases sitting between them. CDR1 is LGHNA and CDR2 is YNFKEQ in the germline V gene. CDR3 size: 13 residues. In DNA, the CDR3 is TGTGCCAGCAGCCAAGAAGTTTCTGGGCCCCAGCATTTT. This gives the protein CASSQEVSGPQHF.

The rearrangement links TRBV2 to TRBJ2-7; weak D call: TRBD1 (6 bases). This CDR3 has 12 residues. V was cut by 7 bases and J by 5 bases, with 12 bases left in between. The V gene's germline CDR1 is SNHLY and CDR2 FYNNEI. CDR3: CASNYRADEQYF. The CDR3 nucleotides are TGTGCCAGCAACTACAGGGCTGACGAGCAGTACTTC.

DNA for the CDR3: TGTGCCAGCAGTCACCGGACAGGGTCTTACAATGAGCAGTTCTTC. Protein: CASSHRTGSYNEQFF. The V call is TRBV6-5, the J call TRBJ2-1; the match to TRBD1 covers 8 bases. The CDR3 contains 15 residues. V lost 5 bases and J lost 4; bases outside the gene matches: 7. Per the germline V gene, CDR1 is MNHEY and CDR2 is SVGAGI.

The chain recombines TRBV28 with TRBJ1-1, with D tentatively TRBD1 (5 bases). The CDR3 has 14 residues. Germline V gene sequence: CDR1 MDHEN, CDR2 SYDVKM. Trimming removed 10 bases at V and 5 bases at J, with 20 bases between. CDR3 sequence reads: CATEGYGLGTEAFF. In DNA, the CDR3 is TGTGCCACAGAGGGGTACGGCCTGGGGACTGAAGCTTTCTTT.

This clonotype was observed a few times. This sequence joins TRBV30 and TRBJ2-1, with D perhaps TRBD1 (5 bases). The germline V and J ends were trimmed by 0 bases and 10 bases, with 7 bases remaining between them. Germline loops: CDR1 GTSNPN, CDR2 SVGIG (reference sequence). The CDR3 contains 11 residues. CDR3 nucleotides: TGTGCCTGGAGTGTACAGGTGGAGCAGTTCTTC. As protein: CAWSVQVEQFF.

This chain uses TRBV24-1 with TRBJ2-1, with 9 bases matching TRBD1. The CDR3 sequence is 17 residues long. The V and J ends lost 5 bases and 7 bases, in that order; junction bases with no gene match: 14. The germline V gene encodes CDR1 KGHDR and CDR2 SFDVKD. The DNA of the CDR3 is TGTGCCACCAGTGTCAACCCTGGGACAGGGACGGAAAATGAGCAGTTCTTC. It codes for CATSVNPGTGTENEQFF.

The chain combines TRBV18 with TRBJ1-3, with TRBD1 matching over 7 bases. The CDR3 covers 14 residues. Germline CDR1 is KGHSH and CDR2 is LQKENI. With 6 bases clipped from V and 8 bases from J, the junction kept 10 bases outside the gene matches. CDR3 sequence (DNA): TGTGCCAGCTCGCCTCCGGGACAGTCCCACACCATATATTTT. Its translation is CASSPPGQSHTIYF.

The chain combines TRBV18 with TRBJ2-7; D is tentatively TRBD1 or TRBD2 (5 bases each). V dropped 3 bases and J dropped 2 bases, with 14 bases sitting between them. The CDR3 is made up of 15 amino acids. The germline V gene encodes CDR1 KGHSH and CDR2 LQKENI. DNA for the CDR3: TGTGCCAGCTCACCTACGGGACCGAAAACCTACGAGCAGTACTTC. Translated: CASSPTGPKTYEQYF.

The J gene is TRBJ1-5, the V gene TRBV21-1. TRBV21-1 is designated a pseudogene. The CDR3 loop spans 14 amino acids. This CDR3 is CASSKEESNQPQHF. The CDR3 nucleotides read TGTGCCAGCAGCAAAGAGGAAAGCAATCAGCCCCAGCATTTT.

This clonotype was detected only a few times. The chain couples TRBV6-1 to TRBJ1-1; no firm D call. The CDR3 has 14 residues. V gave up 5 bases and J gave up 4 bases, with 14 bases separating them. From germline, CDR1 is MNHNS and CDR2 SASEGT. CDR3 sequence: CASSMQMRSTEAFF. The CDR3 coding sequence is TGTGCCAGCAGTATGCAAATGAGGAGCACTGAAGCTTTCTTT.

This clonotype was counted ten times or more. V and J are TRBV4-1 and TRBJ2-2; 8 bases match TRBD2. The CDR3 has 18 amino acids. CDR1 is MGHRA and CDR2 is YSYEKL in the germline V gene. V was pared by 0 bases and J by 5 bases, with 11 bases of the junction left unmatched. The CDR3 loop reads CASSQDGAGGLKTGELFF. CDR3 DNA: TGCGCCAGCAGCCAAGACGGCGCGGGGGGATTAAAGACCGGGGAGCTGTTTTTT.

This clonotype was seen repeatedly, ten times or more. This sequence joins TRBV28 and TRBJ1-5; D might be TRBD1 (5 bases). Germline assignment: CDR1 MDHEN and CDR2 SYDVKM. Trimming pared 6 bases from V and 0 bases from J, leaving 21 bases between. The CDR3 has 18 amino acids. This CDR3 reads CASRSEGPTSYSNQPQHF. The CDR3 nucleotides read TGTGCCAGCAGATCCGAGGGACCGACCTCTTATAGCAATCAGCCCCAGCATTTT.

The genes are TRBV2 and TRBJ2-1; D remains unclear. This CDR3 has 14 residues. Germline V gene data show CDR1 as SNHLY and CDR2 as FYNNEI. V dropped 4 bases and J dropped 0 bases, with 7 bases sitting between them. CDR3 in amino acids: CASSADSSYNEQFF. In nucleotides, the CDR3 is TGTGCCAGCAGTGCCGACTCCTCCTACAATGAGCAGTTCTTC. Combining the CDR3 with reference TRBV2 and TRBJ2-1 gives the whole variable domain EPEVTQTPSHQVTQMGQEVILRCVPISNHLYFYWYRQILGQKVEFLVSFYNNEISEKSEIFDDQFSVERPDGSNFTLKIRSTKLEDSAMYFCASSADSSYNEQFFGPGTRLTVL.

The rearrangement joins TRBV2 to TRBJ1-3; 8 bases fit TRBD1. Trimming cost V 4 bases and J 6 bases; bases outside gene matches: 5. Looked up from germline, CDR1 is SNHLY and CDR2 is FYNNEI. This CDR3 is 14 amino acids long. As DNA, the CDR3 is TGTGCCAGCAGTGCCCCGCAGGGGGCAAACACCATATATTTT. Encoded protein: CASSAPQGANTIYF.

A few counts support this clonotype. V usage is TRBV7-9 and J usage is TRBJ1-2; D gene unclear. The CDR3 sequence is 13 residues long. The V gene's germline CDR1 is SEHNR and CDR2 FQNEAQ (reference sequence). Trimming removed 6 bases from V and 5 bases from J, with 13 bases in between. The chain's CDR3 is CASSHSNGYGYTF. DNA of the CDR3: TGTGCCAGCAGTCATTCTAACGGGTATGGCTACACCTTC.

In DNA, the CDR3 is TGTGCCACCTCCAAGCGAGGGAGGCTGAGTGGTGGGACTGAAGCTTTCTTT. Protein: CATSKRGRLSGGTEAFF. The genes are TRBV12-3 or TRBV12-4 and TRBJ1-1; D call uncertain. Trimming stripped 10 bases from V and 5 bases from J, with 29 bases between. This CDR3 region has 17 residues.